This T cell receptor beta chain is from a study of blood T cell repertoires in COVID-19. Study-wide background: The analysed material was cDNA or gDNA that came from T cells, B-cell-depleted T cells, or PBMCs.

From germline, CDR1 is LGHDT and CDR2 YNNKEL (reference sequence). The CDR3 contains 15 residues. V lost 4 bases, J lost 7 bases, and 14 bases lay in between. Original analysis: Nucleated cell number was recorded as an estimate derived from reference gene primer amplification. Profiling relied on immunoSEQ multiplex PCR, and the TCRdb table lists in-frame clones only, not all of them. The V and J calls and the clone size are those of that table, but D and trimming were determined from the DNA. Of some 170,000 clones in the sample, 70% to 85% were seen once. Researchers sorted participants into cohorts using their self-reported clinical history.

The chain couples TRBV3-1 (or the pseudogene TRBV3-2) to TRBJ1-6, with D possibly TRBD1 on 5 matching bases. The sequence was collected from a man over 45 who had recovered from COVID-19. What was sequenced was PBMCs or T cells enriched from blood (not recorded which). The CDR3 loop is CASSREGVMNSPLHF. The CDR3 DNA reads as TGTGCCAGCAGCCGGGAAGGGGTGATGAATTCACCCCTCCACTTT.